This TCR beta chain was observed in a study of T cells in women clearing cervical HPV infection (dated by TCRdb to 2016 to 2019). At the level of the whole study: Cases were 25 women with histologically confirmed HPV16-related CIN3 or worse, including 2 invasive cancers. Since only a few of the women had HLA typing available, the possibility that HLA type was acting as a confounder could not be ruled out. Cases were matched to controls by age within five years and by the year the sample was collected. Among cases, blood sampling occurred a median of about 150 days after lesion detection, with an interquartile range of roughly 90 to 200 days. In the parent cohort, some 10,000 women aged 18 or older were enrolled in Guanacaste, Costa Rica, during 1993 to 1994 and were followed for more than 6 years. Controls were 20 to 30 women whose single incident HPV16 infection cleared within 12 months without precancer or cancer developing. Blood from cases was drawn at the visit where the lesion was first identified, while blood from controls was drawn once the infection was no longer detected. This exploratory proof-of-principle case-control study, nested within the Guanacaste HPV Natural History Study in Costa Rica, compared TCR repertoires among women with different cervical HPV16 outcomes. A median age of 34 years was observed in cases versus 37 to 45 in controls, and no significant differences in baseline characteristics were found. Quality controls consisted of five blinded duplicates per group, for a total of 60 or so samples made up of about 50 participants and around 10 replicates. The study at large found these results: Because the number of T cells per sample was unknown, the richness differences could reflect varying T-cell content rather than repertoire biology. Random forest classifiers combining richness and V gene abundances distinguished cases from controls with an estimated AUC of approximately 0.83. Across sequencing depths, CIN3+ cases showed significantly higher TCR repertoire richness than controls, but evenness did not differ between the groups. Because of the cross-sectional design, the study could not determine whether the associations came before infection or resulted from infection, and neither effector/memory subsets nor HPV-specific T cells were isolated.

The immunoSEQ assay used multiplex PCR to amplify TCR beta CDR3 regions from an average of around 1,200 ng of genomic DNA per sample. The assay corrected primer bias using a complete synthetic TCR repertoire to establish an amplification baseline. Amplicons were sequenced on the Illumina platform. In the original analysis: Error correction of the sequences involved clustering with frequency ratios plus a modified nearest-neighbor algorithm, after which the sequences were analyzed in the immunoSEQ Analyzer using IMGT gene definitions. TCR richness and evenness were averaged over 20 rarefaction repeats at each rarefaction depth, excluding samples with fewer sequences than the depth. V, D and J gene relative abundances were compared between groups with Wilcoxon rank sum tests, applying FDR correction. In the blinded duplicates, the intraclass correlation was just under 97% for TCR richness and averaged about 76% across 55 to 75 gene segments. This is the immuneACCESS table as TCRdb keeps it, with only in-frame sequences that have V and J called. A part of the clones is gone; compared with another copy, unresolved V genes explain less than half, and the rest is unexplained. The DNA gave D and trimming, while V, J and clone size come from that table. The sample table records about 39,000 clones. The ten largest make up around 5.5% of the sample.

Every participant had a single incident cervical HPV16 infection, and prevalent HPV16 infections were excluded. Cervical HPV DNA was detected with MY09/MY11 PCR, and genotyping was done by dot-blot hybridization. Roughly 16 mL of heparinized blood were centrifuged, and the buffy coat was split into aliquots, frozen at -30 degrees C, and then kept at -80 degrees C. Genomic DNA was extracted from buffy coat specimens using QIAGEN kits. In the case of this clone: Its specific antigen is unknown.

The sample taken for sequencing was blood buffy coat. This TCR was sampled from a woman aged 18-69 years with a cervical HPV16 infection that either progressed to CIN3+ or cleared (not recorded which).

CDR3 DNA, as far as it was read: TGTGCCAGCAGTTACAAGCGGACAGGGAACGGC. Translated, this is CASSYKRTGNG. The entire CDR3 reads CASSYKRTGNGYTF. The chain employs TRBV6-2 or TRBV6-3 and TRBJ1-2; 8 middle bases align to TRBD1. The read ends 3 residues early relative to the CDR3; the germline J gene fills the gap. The CDR3, from cysteine to phenylalanine, totals 14 residues. The DNA covers only part of the CDR3, 33 bases in frame from base 1. The germline V gene provides CDR1 MNHEY and CDR2 SVGEGT.